This note documents a single T cell receptor (beta chain) sequence. This entry belongs to a study of cytomegalovirus exposure and HLA in healthy donors. Both 60 Vbeta primers and 13 Jbeta primers went into the PCR. Assay: immunoSEQ multiplex PCR; the TCRdb copy retains only in-frame clones and omits some. The sample records around 96,000 clones, 70% to 90% being singletons. Healthy donors of bone marrow made up the group. Germline V CDR1 and CDR2: MNHEY, SVGAGI. Trimming shortened V by 7 bases and J by 1 base, and 12 bases separated the two germline ends. This CDR3 is built from 14 residues. The receptor's source is a man aged 18 to 30 in good health and CMV-seronegative. The V gene is TRBV6-5, the J gene TRBJ2-3; the D gene is possibly TRBD2 (6 bases). The sample comprised PBMCs. For the CDR3, the DNA is TGTGCCAGCACCCGGGGGACCCGCACAGATACGCAGTATTTT. It specifies CASTRGTRTDTQYF.